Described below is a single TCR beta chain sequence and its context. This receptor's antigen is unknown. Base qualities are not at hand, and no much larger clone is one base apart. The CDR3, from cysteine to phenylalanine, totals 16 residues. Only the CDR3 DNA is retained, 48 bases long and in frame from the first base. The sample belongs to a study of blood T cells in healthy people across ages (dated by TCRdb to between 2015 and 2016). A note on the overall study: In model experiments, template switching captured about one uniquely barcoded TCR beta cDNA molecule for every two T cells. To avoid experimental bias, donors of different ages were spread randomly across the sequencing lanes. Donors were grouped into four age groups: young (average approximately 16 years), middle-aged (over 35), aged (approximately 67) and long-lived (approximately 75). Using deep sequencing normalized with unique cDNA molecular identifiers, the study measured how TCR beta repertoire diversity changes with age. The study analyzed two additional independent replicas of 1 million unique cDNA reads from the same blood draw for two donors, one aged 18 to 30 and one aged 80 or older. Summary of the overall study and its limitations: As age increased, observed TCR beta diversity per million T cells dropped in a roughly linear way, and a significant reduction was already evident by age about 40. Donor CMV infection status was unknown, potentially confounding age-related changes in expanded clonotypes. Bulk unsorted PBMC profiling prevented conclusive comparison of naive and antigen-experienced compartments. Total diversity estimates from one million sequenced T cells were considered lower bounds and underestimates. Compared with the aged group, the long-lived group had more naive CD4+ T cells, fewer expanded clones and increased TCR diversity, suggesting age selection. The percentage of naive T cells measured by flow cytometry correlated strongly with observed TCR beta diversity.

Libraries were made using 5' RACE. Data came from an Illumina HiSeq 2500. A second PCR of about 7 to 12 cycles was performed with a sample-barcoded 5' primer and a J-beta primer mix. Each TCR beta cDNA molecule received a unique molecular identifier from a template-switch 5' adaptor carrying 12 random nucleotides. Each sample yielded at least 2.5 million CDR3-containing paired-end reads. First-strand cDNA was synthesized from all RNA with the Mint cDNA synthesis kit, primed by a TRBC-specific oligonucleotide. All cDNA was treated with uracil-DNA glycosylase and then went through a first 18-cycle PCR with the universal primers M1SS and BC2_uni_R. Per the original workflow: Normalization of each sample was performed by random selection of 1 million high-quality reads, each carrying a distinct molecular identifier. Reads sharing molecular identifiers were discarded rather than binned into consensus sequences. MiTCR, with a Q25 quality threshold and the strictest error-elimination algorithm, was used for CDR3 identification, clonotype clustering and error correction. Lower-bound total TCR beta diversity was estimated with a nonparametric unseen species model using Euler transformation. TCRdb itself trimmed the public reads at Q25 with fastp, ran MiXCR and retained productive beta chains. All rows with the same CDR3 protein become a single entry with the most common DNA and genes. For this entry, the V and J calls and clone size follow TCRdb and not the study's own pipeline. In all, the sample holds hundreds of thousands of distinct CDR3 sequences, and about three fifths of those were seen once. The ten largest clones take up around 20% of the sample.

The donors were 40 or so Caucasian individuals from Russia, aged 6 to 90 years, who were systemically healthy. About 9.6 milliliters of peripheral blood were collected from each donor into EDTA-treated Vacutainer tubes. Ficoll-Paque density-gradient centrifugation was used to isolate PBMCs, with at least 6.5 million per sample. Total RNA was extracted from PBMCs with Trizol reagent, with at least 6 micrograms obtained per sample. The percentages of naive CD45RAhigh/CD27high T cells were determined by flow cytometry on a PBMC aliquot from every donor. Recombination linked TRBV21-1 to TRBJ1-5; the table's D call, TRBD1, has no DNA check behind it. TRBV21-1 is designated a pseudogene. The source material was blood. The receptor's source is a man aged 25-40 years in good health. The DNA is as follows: TGTGCCAGCACTCTTCAGGGGACAGGGGCCGATCAGCCCCAGCATTTT. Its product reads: CASTLQGTGADQPQHF.